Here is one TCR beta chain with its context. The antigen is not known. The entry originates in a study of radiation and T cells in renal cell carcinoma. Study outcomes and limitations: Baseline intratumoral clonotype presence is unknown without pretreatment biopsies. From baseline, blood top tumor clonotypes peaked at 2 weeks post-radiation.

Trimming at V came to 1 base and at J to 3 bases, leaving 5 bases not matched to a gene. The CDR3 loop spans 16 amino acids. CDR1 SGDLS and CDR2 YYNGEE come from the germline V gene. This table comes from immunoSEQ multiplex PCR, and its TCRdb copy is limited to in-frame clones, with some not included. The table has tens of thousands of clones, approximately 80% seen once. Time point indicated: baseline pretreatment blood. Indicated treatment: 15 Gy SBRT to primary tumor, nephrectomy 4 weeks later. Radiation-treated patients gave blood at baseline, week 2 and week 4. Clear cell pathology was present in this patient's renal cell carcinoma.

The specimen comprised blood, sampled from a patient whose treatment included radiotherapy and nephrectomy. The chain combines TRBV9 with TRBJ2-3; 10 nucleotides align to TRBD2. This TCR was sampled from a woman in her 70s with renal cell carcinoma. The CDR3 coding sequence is TGTGCCAGCAGCGTACAAGCGGGGGGGAAAACAGATACGCAGTATTTT. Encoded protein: CASSVQAGGKTDTQYF.